This passage covers 26 T cell receptor beta chains from one sample sequenced in a study of control samples from healthy donors and cancer patients. Clones were sequenced by immunoSEQ multiplex PCR, and TCRdb holds only the in-frame ones, with some missing. Here the sample spans about 180,000 clones, 80% to 95% being singletons. Sequenced input: blood. The receptors here all came from a woman between 35 and 50 years old in good health.

This chain connects TRBV4-1 to TRBJ2-3, with TRBD2 identical over 12 bases. Germline CDR1 is MGHRA and CDR2 is YSYEKL. The length of the CDR3 is 17 residues. V lost 4 bases to trimming and J lost 10 bases; unmatched junction nucleotides: 15. Written as DNA, the CDR3 is TGCGCCAGCAGCCCTACCGGGTCTAGCGGGGGGGCGAGGTCGCAGTATTTT. It yields the protein CASSPTGSSGGARSQYF.

The V and J genes are TRBV5-6 and TRBJ1-5, with D possibly TRBD1 on 5 matching bases. Germline CDR1 reads SGHDT; CDR2 reads YYEEEE. Trimming removed 4 bases from V and 7 bases from J, with 12 bases in between. CDR3 length: 13 amino acids. The CDR3 protein is CASSGGPQQPQHF. In DNA, the CDR3 is TGTGCCAGCAGCGGGGGACCGCAGCAGCCCCAGCATTTT.

The rearrangement joins TRBV25-1 to TRBJ1-3; D possibly corresponds to TRBD1 (5 bases). The CDR3 length is 16 residues. Trimming shortened V by 3 bases and J by 0 bases, and 12 bases separated the two germline ends. Germline values: CDR1 MGHDK, CDR2 SYGVNS. CDR3 protein: CASSDPRVGSGNTIYF. CDR3 in DNA: TGTGCCAGCAGTGACCCCAGGGTTGGCTCTGGAAACACCATATATTTT.

Worth noting for this clone: Other DNA sequences from this sample encode an identical CDR3 as well. The rearrangement uses TRBV10-3 and TRBJ2-3, with unresolved D. Germline-derived CDR1 and CDR2 are ENHRY and SYGVKD. Trimming cost V 0 bases and J 2 bases, with 0 bases left between them. This CDR3 has 12 residues. As DNA, the CDR3 is TGTGCCATCAGTGAGTCCACAGATACGCAGTATTTT. This gives the protein CAISESTDTQYF.

The chain employs TRBV11-2 and TRBJ1-6, with D uncertain. This CDR3 is 17 amino acids long. Trimming removed 5 bases from V and 0 bases from J, with 14 bases in between. The V gene's germline CDR1 is SGHAT and CDR2 FQNNGV. The CDR3 protein is CASSPQTRSSYNSPLHF. The CDR3 DNA follows: TGTGCCAGCAGCCCTCAAACCCGAAGCTCCTATAATTCACCCCTCCACTTT.

J is TRBJ1-6 and V is TRBV6-2 or TRBV6-3, with a weak D call TRBD1 (5 bases). Trimming took 0 bases from V and 3 from J, leaving 18 bases between them. From germline, CDR1 is MNHEY and CDR2 SVGEGT. This CDR3 has 19 residues. The CDR3 coding sequence is TGTGCCAGCAGTTACTCGGGGCAGGTCCTATCCCACTATAATTCACCCCTCCACTTT. This gives the protein CASSYSGQVLSHYNSPLHF.

The J gene is TRBJ1-3, the V gene TRBV13; no reliable D call. The ends were cut back, 3 bases at V and 4 bases at J, with 10 bases in the middle. Per germline, CDR1 PRHDT and CDR2 FYEKMQ (reference sequence). This CDR3 is 14 amino acids long. As DNA, the CDR3 is TGTGCCAGCAGCTTGGCTTCTGGCGGAAACACCATATATTTT. It specifies CASSLASGGNTIYF.

The V call is TRBV6-2 or TRBV6-3, the J call TRBJ2-7, with D perhaps TRBD1 (6 bases). The V end lost 2 bases, the J end lost 0 bases, and 8 bases lay between the germline ends. CDR3 length equals 14 residues. Germline CDR1 reads MNHEY; CDR2 reads SVGEGT. CDR3 in amino acids: CASSYGTNSYEQYF. The CDR3 coding sequence is TGTGCCAGCAGTTACGGGACAAACTCCTACGAGCAGTACTTC.

The CDR3 region is CATSDLAGNGELFF. The CDR3 region has the DNA TGTGCCACCAGTGATTTGGCGGGTAACGGGGAGCTGTTTTTT. The V gene is TRBV24-1, the J gene TRBJ2-2; possibly TRBD2 for D (5 bases). The CDR3 has 14 residues. Germline values: CDR1 KGHDR, CDR2 SFDVKD. Trimming removed 0 bases at V and 7 bases at J, with 8 bases between.

The chain recombines TRBV19 with TRBJ1-3, with a weak D call TRBD1 (5 bases). The V gene's germline CDR1 is LNHDA and CDR2 SQIVND (reference sequence). The CDR3 spans 15 residues. V lost 10 bases and J 0 bases, leaving 16 bases between the germline ends. CDR3 sequence (DNA): TGTGCCACCGGGGGTACTGGCAACTCTGGAAACACCATATATTTT. Residues: CATGGTGNSGNTIYF. The full variable domain, in which reference TRBV19 and TRBJ1-3 provide the parts outside the CDR3, is DGGITQSPKYLFRKEGQNVTLSCEQNLNHDAMYWYRQDPGQGLRLIYYSQIVNDFQKGDIAEGYSVSREKKESFPLTVTSAQKNPTAFYLCATGGTGNSGNTIYFGEGSWLTVV.

The CDR3, as DNA: TGTGCCAGCAGCCTCGGGACAGGAAACAATGAGCAGTTCTTC. Translating it yields CASSLGTGNNEQFF. The V call is TRBV7-3, the J call TRBJ2-1, with 8 bases identical to TRBD1. Germline-derived CDR1 and CDR2 are SGHTA and FQGTGA. V shed 5 bases and J 5 bases; nucleotides not matched to a gene: 5. This CDR3 has 14 residues.

This clone was counted once. The CDR3 here is CASSRTGTPEKLFF. CDR3 DNA: TGTGCCAGCAGCCGAACCGGGACACCGGAAAAACTGTTTTTT. J is TRBJ1-4 and V is TRBV3-1 (or the pseudogene TRBV3-2); TRBD1 might be the D (6 bases). Germline V CDR1 and CDR2: LGHDT, YNNKEL (reference sequence). The V gene lost 4 bases and the J gene lost 8 bases, with 14 bases spanning the gap. The CDR3 loop spans 14 amino acids.

The rearrangement uses TRBV6-1 and TRBJ1-2; tentatively, D is TRBD1 (6 bases). V lost 4 bases to trimming and J lost 4 bases, with 19 bases between them. Germline V lookup: CDR1 MNHNS, CDR2 SASEGT. This CDR3 has 16 amino acids. This CDR3 is CASSGGGQTGPYGYTF. DNA of the CDR3: TGTGCCAGCAGTGGGGGAGGACAGACCGGTCCCTATGGCTACACCTTC.

This sequence joins TRBV13 and TRBJ2-5; 7 nucleotides line up with TRBD1. The J segment lost 2 bases and the V segment lost 5 bases, leaving 8 bases of the junction unmatched. CDR1 is PRHDT and CDR2 is FYEKMQ in the germline V gene (reference sequence). This CDR3 contains 15 residues. This chain's CDR3 is CASSVRTGVQETQYF. In DNA, the CDR3 is TGTGCCAGCAGCGTGCGAACAGGGGTGCAAGAGACCCAGTACTTC.

The CDR3 here is CASSLASTFYEQFF. CDR3 in DNA: TGCGCCAGCAGCTTGGCGTCAACCTTCTATGAGCAGTTCTTC. The rearrangement links TRBV5-1 to TRBJ2-1; D gene ambiguous. The germline V gene has CDR1 SGHRS and CDR2 YFSETQ. This CDR3 has 14 residues. Deletions cut 0 bases from V and 8 bases from J, with 12 bases between.

The V call is TRBV5-1, the J call TRBJ1-3, with unresolved D. Deletions cut 0 bases from V and 0 bases from J, with 22 bases between. CDR3 length equals 20 residues. From germline, CDR1 is SGHRS and CDR2 YFSETQ. The CDR3 DNA reads as TGCGCCAGCAGCTTGGTACTAACAGAAGGGAAGTTCCCCTCTGGAAACACCATATATTTT. Translating gives CASSLVLTEGKFPSGNTIYF.

The chain couples TRBV2 to TRBJ2-7; 13 nucleotides agree with TRBD2. Germline CDR1 and CDR2: SNHLY and FYNNEI. This CDR3 contains 17 residues. V shed 1 base and J 7 bases; nucleotides not matched to a gene: 10. CDR3 nucleotide sequence: TGTGCCAGCAGTGAAGGGAGAACTAGCGGGGGGGCGAGGGAGCAGTACTTC. Its protein product is CASSEGRTSGGAREQYF.

As DNA, the CDR3 is TGTGCCAGCAGTTACTCGAATAGCAATCAGCCCCAGCATTTT. It encodes CASSYSNSNQPQHF. This chain connects TRBV6-6 to TRBJ1-5; D not certain. CDR1 and CDR2 from the germline V gene are MNHNY and SVGAGI (reference sequence). CDR3 length: 14 residues. The V gene lost 0 bases and the J gene lost 0 bases, with 3 bases spanning the gap.

The rearrangement links TRBV5-8 to TRBJ2-5, with TRBD2 matching over 15 bases. With 2 bases clipped from V and 5 bases from J, the junction kept 1 base outside the gene matches. Germline CDR1 is SGHTS and CDR2 is YDEGEE. The CDR3 is made up of 15 amino acids. CDR3 bases: TGTGCCAGCAGCTTTGGGACTAGCGGGGGGGAGACCCAGTACTTC. It is translated as CASSFGTSGGETQYF.

This chain links TRBV4-1 with TRBJ2-1; TRBD1 or TRBD2 may be the D gene (5 bases each). V lost 4 bases, J lost 5 bases, and 12 bases lay in between. The germline CDR1 and CDR2 sequences are MGHRA and YSYEKL. This CDR3 region has 14 residues. CDR3 nucleotides: TGCGCCAGCAGCCCGTCGGGACGAAACAATGAGCAGTTCTTC. Translation: CASSPSGRNNEQFF.

The V gene is TRBV6-1, the J gene TRBJ1-2; no clear D gene. From germline, CDR1 is MNHNS and CDR2 SASEGT. CDR3 length equals 15 residues. V was shortened by 3 bases and J by 1 base, with 12 bases between the two germline ends. CDR3 sequence: CASSDIGLINYGYTF. Here the CDR3 DNA reads TGTGCCAGCAGTGATATCGGCCTTATTAACTATGGCTACACCTTC.

The J gene is TRBJ2-3, the V gene TRBV7-8, with 9 bases that match TRBD2. This CDR3 spans 16 amino acids. The junction had 10 bases not matched to a gene; V was cut back by 5 bases and J by 4 bases. The germline gives CDR1 SGHVS, CDR2 FQNEAQ. The CDR3 bases are TGTGCCAGCAGCGCCCGCGGGGGGGCCTCGGCAGATACGCAGTATTTT. Amino acid sequence: CASSARGGASADTQYF.

This chain connects TRBV5-6 to TRBJ1-1; TRBD1 agrees at 10 bases. Germline trimming cut 4 bases from V and 5 bases from J; bases unmatched to any gene: 11. This CDR3 is 16 amino acids long. Germline V gene data show CDR1 as SGHDT and CDR2 as YYEEEE. As DNA, the CDR3 is TGTGCCAGCAGCCTGACCTTTGGGACAGGGGTTACTGAAGCTTTCTTT. This gives the protein CASSLTFGTGVTEAFF.

The chain employs TRBV5-4 and TRBJ1-6, with unresolved D. V was clipped by 2 bases and J by 3 bases, with 0 bases between them. The CDR3 spans 12 residues. CDR1 is SGHNT and CDR2 is YYREEE in the germline V gene (reference sequence). The CDR3 protein is CASSFYNSPLHF. The CDR3 DNA is TGTGCCAGCAGCTTCTATAATTCACCCCTCCACTTT.

On this clone: The sample has other DNA sequences that encode this CDR3 too. The V and J genes are TRBV5-1 and TRBJ1-2, with 7 bases aligning to TRBD1. Unmatched junction bases numbered 3, after V lost 4 bases and J lost 0 bases. CDR1 and CDR2 from the germline V gene are SGHRS and YFSETQ. The CDR3 runs 14 residues. DNA for the CDR3: TGCGCCAGCAGCCCAGGGACAGCTAACTATGGCTACACCTTC. It is translated as CASSPGTANYGYTF. The full variable domain, rest sourced from reference TRBV5-1 and TRBJ1-2, is KAGVTQTPRYLIKTRGQQVTLSCSPISGHRSVSWYQQTPGQGLQFLFEYFSETQRNKGNFPGRFSGRQFSNSRSEMNVSTLELGDSALYLCASSPGTANYGYTFGSGTRLTVV.

J is TRBJ2-3 and V is TRBV19; unclear D gene. The ends were cut back, 10 bases at V and 7 bases at J, with 15 bases in the middle. This CDR3 is built from 12 residues. CDR1 and CDR2 from the germline V gene are LNHDA and SQIVND (reference sequence). The CDR3 DNA follows: TGTGCCACCCAAGTCGGGCCTCATACGCAGTATTTT. It is translated as CATQVGPHTQYF.